This T cell receptor (beta chain) was sequenced for a study of blood T cell repertoires in COVID-19. Study-level background: PBMCs, B-cell-depleted T cells, or T cells were the source of the cDNA or gDNA that made up the material.

TCRdb's copy holds only in-frame clones and misses some; the assay was immunoSEQ multiplex PCR. Of approximately 130,000 clones listed, 70% to 90% are singletons. From germline, CDR1 is LGHNA and CDR2 YSLEER. This CDR3 is built from 13 residues. The V and J ends lost 0 bases and 11 bases, in that order; junction bases with no gene match: 5. The gene calls are TRBV4-3 and TRBJ1-2; the match to TRBD1 covers 8 bases. Source material: peripheral blood. The TCR sequence derives from a woman aged 50 to 60 who had recovered from COVID-19. The CDR3 DNA reads TGCGCCAGCAGCCAAGAAGGCAGGGGGCGTTACACCTTC. It codes for CASSQEGRGRYTF.